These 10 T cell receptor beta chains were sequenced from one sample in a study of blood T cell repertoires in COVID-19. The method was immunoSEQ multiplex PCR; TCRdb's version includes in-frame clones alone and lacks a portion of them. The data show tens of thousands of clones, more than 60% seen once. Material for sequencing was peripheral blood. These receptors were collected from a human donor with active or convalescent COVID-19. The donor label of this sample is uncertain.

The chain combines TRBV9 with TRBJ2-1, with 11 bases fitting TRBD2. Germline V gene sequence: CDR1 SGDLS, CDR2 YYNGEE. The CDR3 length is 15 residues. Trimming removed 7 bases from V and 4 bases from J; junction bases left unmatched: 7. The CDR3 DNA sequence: TGTGCCAGCGGCCCGGGACTAGCGGCGTACAATGAGCAGTTCTTC. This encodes CASGPGLAAYNEQFF.

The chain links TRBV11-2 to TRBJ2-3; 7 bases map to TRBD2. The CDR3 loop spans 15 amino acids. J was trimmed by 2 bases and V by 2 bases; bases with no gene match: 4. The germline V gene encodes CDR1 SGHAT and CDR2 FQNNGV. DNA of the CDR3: TGTGCCAGCAGCTTACAGGGACTATCCACAGATACGCAGTATTTT. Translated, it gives CASSLQGLSTDTQYF. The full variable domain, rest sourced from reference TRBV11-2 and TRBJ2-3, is EAGVAQSPRYKIIEKRQSVAFWCNPISGHATLYWYQQILGQGPKLLIQFQNNGVVDDSQLPKDRFSAERLKGVDSTLKIQPAKLEDSAVYLCASSLQGLSTDTQYFGPGTRLTVL.

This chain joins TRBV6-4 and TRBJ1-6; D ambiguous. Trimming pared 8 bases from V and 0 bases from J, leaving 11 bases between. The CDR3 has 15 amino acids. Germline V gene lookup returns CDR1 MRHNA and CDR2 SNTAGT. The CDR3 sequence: CASRLGSSYNSPLHF. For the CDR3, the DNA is TGTGCCAGCCGACTCGGGAGCTCCTATAATTCACCCCTCCACTTT.

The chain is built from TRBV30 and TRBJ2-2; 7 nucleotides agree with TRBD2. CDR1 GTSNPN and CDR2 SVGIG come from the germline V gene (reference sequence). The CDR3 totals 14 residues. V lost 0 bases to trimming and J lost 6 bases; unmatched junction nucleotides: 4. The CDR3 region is CAWSVWAGAGELFF. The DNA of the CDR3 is TGTGCCTGGAGTGTCTGGGCGGGAGCCGGGGAGCTGTTTTTT.

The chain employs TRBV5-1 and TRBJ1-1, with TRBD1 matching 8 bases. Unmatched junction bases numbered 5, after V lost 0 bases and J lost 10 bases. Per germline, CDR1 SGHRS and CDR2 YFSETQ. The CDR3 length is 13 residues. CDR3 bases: TGCGCCAGCAGCTTGGACCAGGGGGCAGGAGCTTTCTTT. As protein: CASSLDQGAGAFF. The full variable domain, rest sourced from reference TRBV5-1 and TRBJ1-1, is KAGVTQTPRYLIKTRGQQVTLSCSPISGHRSVSWYQQTPGQGLQFLFEYFSETQRNKGNFPGRFSGRQFSNSRSEMNVSTLELGDSALYLCASSLDQGAGAFFGQGTRLTVV.

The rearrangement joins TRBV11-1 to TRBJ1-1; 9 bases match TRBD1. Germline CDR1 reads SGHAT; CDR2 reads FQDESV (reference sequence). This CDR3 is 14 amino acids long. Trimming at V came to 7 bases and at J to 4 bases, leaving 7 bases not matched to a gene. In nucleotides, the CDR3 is TGTGCCAGCAACCAACGACAGGGGGGCACTGAAGCTTTCTTT. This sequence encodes CASNQRQGGTEAFF. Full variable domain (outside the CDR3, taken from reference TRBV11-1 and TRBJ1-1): EAEVAQSPRYKITEKSQAVAFWCDPISGHATLYWYRQILGQGPELLVQFQDESVVDDSQLPKDRFSAERLKGVDSTLKIQPAELGDSAMYLCASNQRQGGTEAFFGQGTRLTVV.

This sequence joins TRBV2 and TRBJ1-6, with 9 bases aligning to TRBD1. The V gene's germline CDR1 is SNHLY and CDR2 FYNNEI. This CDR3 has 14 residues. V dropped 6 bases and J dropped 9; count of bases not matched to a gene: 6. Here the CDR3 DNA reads TGTGCCAGCAGGATCGGACAGGGGAGTTCACCCCTCCACTTT. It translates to CASRIGQGSSPLHF. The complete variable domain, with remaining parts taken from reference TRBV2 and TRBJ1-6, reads EPEVTQTPSHQVTQMGQEVILRCVPISNHLYFYWYRQILGQKVEFLVSFYNNEISEKSEIFDDQFSVERPDGSNFTLKIRSTKLEDSAMYFCASRIGQGSSPLHFGNGTRLTVT.

In DNA form, the CDR3 reads TGTGCCAGCAGTGAAAGACAGGGGTCGAACACTGAAGCTTTCTTT. It codes for CASSERQGSNTEAFF. The chain employs TRBV2 and TRBJ1-1, with TRBD1 identical over 8 bases. The CDR3 spans 15 residues. From germline, CDR1 is SNHLY and CDR2 FYNNEI. The V segment lost 2 bases and the J segment 1 base; nucleotides outside the gene matches: 3.

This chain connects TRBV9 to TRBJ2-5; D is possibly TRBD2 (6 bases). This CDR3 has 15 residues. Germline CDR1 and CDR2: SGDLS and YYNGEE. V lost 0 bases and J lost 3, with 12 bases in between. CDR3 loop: CASSVGNGGKETQYF. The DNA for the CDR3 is TGTGCCAGCAGCGTAGGGAACGGGGGTAAAGAGACCCAGTACTTC.

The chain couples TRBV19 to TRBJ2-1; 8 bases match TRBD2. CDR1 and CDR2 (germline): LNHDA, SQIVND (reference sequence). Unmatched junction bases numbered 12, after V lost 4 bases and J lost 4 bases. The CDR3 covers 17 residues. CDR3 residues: CASSSLRSGRSYNEQFF. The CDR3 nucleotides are TGTGCCAGTAGTAGTTTAAGGAGCGGGAGATCATACAATGAGCAGTTCTTC. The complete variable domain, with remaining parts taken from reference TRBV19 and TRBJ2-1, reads DGGITQSPKYLFRKEGQNVTLSCEQNLNHDAMYWYRQDPGQGLRLIYYSQIVNDFQKGDIAEGYSVSREKKESFPLTVTSAQKNPTAFYLCASSSLRSGRSYNEQFFGPGTRLTVL.